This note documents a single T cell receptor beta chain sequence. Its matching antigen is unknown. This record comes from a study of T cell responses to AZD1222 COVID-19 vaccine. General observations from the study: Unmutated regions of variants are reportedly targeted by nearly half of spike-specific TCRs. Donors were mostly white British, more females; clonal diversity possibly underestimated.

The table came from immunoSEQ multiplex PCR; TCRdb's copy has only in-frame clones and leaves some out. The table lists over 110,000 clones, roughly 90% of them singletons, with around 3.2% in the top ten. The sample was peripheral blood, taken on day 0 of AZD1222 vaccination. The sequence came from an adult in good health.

The CDR3 reads CASSPAGADGELFF. CDR3 in DNA: TGTGCCAGCAGTCCGGCGGGAGCGGACGGGGAGCTGTTTTTT. The rearrangement links TRBV7-3 to TRBJ2-2; TRBD2 matches 7 bases. The J segment lost 7 bases and the V segment lost 6 bases, leaving 8 bases of the junction unmatched. This CDR3 contains 14 residues. Per the germline V gene, CDR1 is SGHTA and CDR2 is FQGTGA.